A single sample gave rise to the 20 T cell receptor beta chains below, sequenced in a study of T-cell reconstitution after alpha-beta-depleted transplantation in children. Preparation of the TCRbeta library was carried out with unique molecular identifiers. One entry per CDR3 protein results from TCRdb running MiXCR on the PCR reads. The sample lists 500,000 to 750,000 distinct CDR3 sequences, 25% to 30% seen once, with 30% to 45% in the top ten. Material: PBMCs, obtained before TCRalphabeta/CD19-depleted stem cell transplant. Receptors originate from a boy younger than two with Wiskott-Aldrich syndrome, due to receive a stem cell transplant.

The V call is TRBV20-1, the J call TRBJ2-7; possible D gene TRBD2, 5 bases. The CDR3 length is 12 residues. In germline, CDR1 is DFQATT, CDR2 SNEGSKA (reference sequence). V was shortened by 5 bases and J by 5 bases, with 13 bases between the two germline ends. Written as DNA, the CDR3 is TGCAGTGCTTGCCAAGAGGGCGACGAGCAGTACTTC. Encoded protein: CSACQEGDEQYF.

In its sample, this clonotype was seen a few times. The rearrangement uses TRBV5-6 and TRBJ1-1; weak D call: TRBD1 (6 bases). V lost 4 bases and J lost 8, with 15 bases in between. The CDR3 spans 13 residues. Per germline, CDR1 SGHDT and CDR2 YYEEEE. The DNA of the CDR3 is TGTGCCAGCAGCCCGGGGAGGACAGTCGAAGCTTTCTTT. This translates into CASSPGRTVEAFF.

The sample holds a few counts of this clonotype. The rearrangement joins TRBV12-3 or TRBV12-4 to TRBJ1-4; no clear D gene. The CDR3 spans 12 residues. Deletions cut 5 bases from V and 10 bases from J, with 11 bases between. As DNA, the CDR3 is TGTGCCAGCAGTAACCACCAAACAAAACTGTTTTTT. Its translation: CASSNHQTKLFF.

The chain uses TRBV29-1 and TRBJ1-1; D gene ambiguous. V shed 0 bases and J shed 0 bases, with 2 bases lying between them. The CDR3 loop spans 12 amino acids. The germline gives CDR1 SQVTM, CDR2 ANQGSEA. The DNA of the CDR3 is TGCAGCGTTGAAGAAATGAACACTGAAGCTTTCTTT. Translated: CSVEEMNTEAFF.

This clonotype is a singleton in its sample. This chain connects TRBV20-1 to TRBJ1-5; D is undetermined. The V end lost 3 bases, the J end lost 0 bases, and 12 bases lay between the germline ends. This CDR3 contains 15 residues. The germline CDR1 and CDR2 sequences are DFQATT and SNEGSKA (reference sequence). As DNA, the CDR3 is TGCAGTGCTAGCTGGGGAGCCTATAGCAATCAGCCCCAGCATTTT. Residues: CSASWGAYSNQPQHF.

About this clonotype: A read error may account for a junction end that differs from germline. The chain combines TRBV12-3 or TRBV12-4 with TRBJ1-1; 9 bases agree with TRBD1. This CDR3 has 14 residues. The CDR3 coding sequence is TGTGCCAGCAGTCCCAACAGGGGGCCCACTGACGCTTTCTTT. Amino acid sequence: CASSPNRGPTDAFF.

The genes are TRBV18 and TRBJ2-1; the match to TRBD1 covers 8 bases. J was trimmed by 0 bases and V by 2 bases; bases with no gene match: 6. CDR3 length: 17 amino acids. CDR1 is KGHSH and CDR2 is LQKENI in the germline V gene. The CDR3 region is CASSPIRTGSSYNEQFF. The CDR3 bases are TGTGCCAGCTCACCAATAAGGACAGGGAGCTCCTACAATGAGCAGTTCTTC.

The genes are TRBV5-5 and TRBJ2-7; the D gene could be TRBD1 or TRBD2 (5 bases each). Trimming cost V 4 bases and J 1 base, with 12 bases left between them. The CDR3 covers 14 residues. CDR1 is SGHKS and CDR2 is YYEKEE in the germline V gene (reference sequence). The CDR3 DNA reads TGTGCCAGCAGCAATGTTGGGGGTTCCTACGAGCAGTACTTC. Translation: CASSNVGGSYEQYF.

In its sample, this clonotype was seen a few times. V gene TRBV20-1 combines with J gene TRBJ2-1, with TRBD2 as a possible D gene (5 bases). Germline CDR1 is DFQATT and CDR2 is SNEGSKA (reference sequence). The V gene lost 0 bases and the J gene lost 5 bases, with 8 bases spanning the gap. The CDR3 extends over 13 amino acids. DNA of the CDR3: TGCAGTGCTAGAGAGGACGGGAACAATGAGCAGTTCTTC. Translation: CSAREDGNNEQFF.

This clonotype turned up a few times. The chain links TRBV12-3 or TRBV12-4 to TRBJ2-2; perhaps TRBD1 as D (6 bases). The V end was cut by 6 bases, the J end by 1 base, with 12 bases between. The CDR3 is made up of 15 amino acids. In DNA, the CDR3 is TGTGCCAGCAGCCGTGGACAGCGGAACACCGGGGAGCTGTTTTTT. Translating it yields CASSRGQRNTGELFF.

This clonotype was observed a few times. This rearrangement joins TRBV5-1 to TRBJ2-3, with 8 bases that match TRBD2. The CDR3 loop spans 15 amino acids. The J segment lost 5 bases and the V segment lost 5 bases, leaving 10 bases of the junction unmatched. CDR1 SGHRS and CDR2 YFSETQ come from the germline V gene. CDR3 residues: CASRTGLVTGDTQYF. CDR3 sequence (DNA): TGCGCCAGCAGGACGGGACTAGTAACGGGAGATACGCAGTATTTT. Complete variable domain (other parts from reference TRBV5-1 and TRBJ2-3): KAGVTQTPRYLIKTRGQQVTLSCSPISGHRSVSWYQQTPGQGLQFLFEYFSETQRNKGNFPGRFSGRQFSNSRSEMNVSTLELGDSALYLCASRTGLVTGDTQYFGPGTRLTVL.

The table lists this clonotype with a count of one. The chain carries TRBV20-1 and TRBJ2-7; D is unresolved. Germline CDR1 is DFQATT and CDR2 is SNEGSKA (reference sequence). The length of the CDR3 is 14 residues. Trimming stripped 0 bases from V and 5 bases from J, with 14 bases between. DNA for the CDR3: TGCAGTGCTAGAGACCCAAGGGTTGGAAACGAGCAGTACTTC. As protein: CSARDPRVGNEQYF.

J is TRBJ2-6 and V is TRBV5-6, with D perhaps TRBD2 (7 bases). The V end was cut by 4 bases, the J end by 1 base, with 12 bases between. Per the germline V gene, CDR1 is SGHDT and CDR2 is YYEEEE. The CDR3 is 16 residues long. The CDR3 sequence: CASSRGGVSGANVLTF. Here the CDR3 DNA reads TGTGCCAGCAGCAGGGGGGGGGTTTCTGGGGCCAACGTCCTGACTTTC.

V gene TRBV5-1 combines with J gene TRBJ2-1; 8 bases map to TRBD2. The CDR3 covers 16 residues. The V segment lost 3 bases and the J segment 2 bases; nucleotides outside the gene matches: 7. Germline-derived CDR1 and CDR2 are SGHRS and YFSETQ. The CDR3 nucleotides read TGCGCCAGCAGCTCCGGGAGCGGGAGTACCTACAATGAGCAGTTCTTC. This sequence encodes CASSSGSGSTYNEQFF.

The rearrangement links TRBV27 to TRBJ2-1, with D perhaps matching TRBD2 (5 bases). Germline V lookup: CDR1 MNHEY, CDR2 SMNVEV (reference sequence). This CDR3 has 16 residues. V dropped 5 bases and J dropped 1 base, with 15 bases sitting between them. DNA of the CDR3: TGTGCCAGCAGTGGGTGGGAGAGGAGTTCCTACAATGAGCAGTTCTTC. It translates to CASSGWERSSYNEQFF.

Only one count was recorded for this clonotype. The chain employs TRBV28 and TRBJ1-5; D call uncertain. From germline, CDR1 is MDHEN and CDR2 SYDVKM. The CDR3 totals 14 residues. The ends were cut back, 7 bases at V and 0 bases at J, with 10 bases in the middle. The CDR3 sequence: CASKSGISNQPQHF. The CDR3 DNA follows: TGTGCCAGCAAATCAGGTATTAGCAATCAGCCCCAGCATTTT.

The chain carries TRBV28 and TRBJ2-7; 7 positions agree with TRBD1. The V and J ends lost 5 bases and 9 bases, in that order; junction bases with no gene match: 13. Looked up from germline, CDR1 is MDHEN and CDR2 is SYDVKM. The CDR3 is made up of 14 amino acids. CDR3 DNA sequence: TGTGCCAGCAGTAACAGGGGTTCCTACGAGCGGCAGTACTTC. This encodes CASSNRGSYERQYF. The whole variable domain, remainder taken from reference TRBV28 and TRBJ2-7, is DVKVTQSSRYLVKRTGEKVFLECVQDMDHENMFWYRQDPGLGLRLIYFSYDVKMKEKGDIPEGYSVSREKKERFSLILESASTNQTSMYLCASSNRGSYERQYFGPGTRLTVT.

On this clonotype: An end of the junction differs from the germline gene, which may be a read error. The rearrangement links TRBV5-1 to TRBJ2-7; TRBD1 aligns across 8 bases. Germline CDR1 and CDR2: SGHRS and YFSETQ. There are 13 residues in the CDR3. The CDR3 nucleotides are TGCGCCAGCAGCTTCGGACAGGGCTACCAGCAGTACTTC. It codes for CASSFGQGYQQYF.

The sample holds one count of this clonotype. The chain carries TRBV10-3 and TRBJ2-5, with TRBD2 matching over 10 bases. Losses at the gene ends were 0 bases for V and 4 bases for J; bases not matched to a gene: 5. CDR1 is ENHRY and CDR2 is SYGVKD in the germline V gene. The CDR3 sequence is 16 residues long. CDR3 protein: CAISESPLAGSETQYF. CDR3 nucleotide sequence: TGTGCCATCAGTGAGTCGCCACTAGCGGGGTCAGAGACCCAGTACTTC.

This clonotype was seen more than once but under ten times. CDR3: CASSSRGLYGYTF. CDR3 bases: TGTGCCAGCAGCTCCAGGGGGCTTTATGGCTACACCTTC. The rearrangement links TRBV3-1 to TRBJ1-2; 8 bases line up with TRBD1. The CDR3 is made up of 13 amino acids. With V trimmed by 5 bases and J by 5 bases, 4 bases remained unmatched. The germline V gene has CDR1 LGHDT and CDR2 YNNKEL (reference sequence). Full variable domain (missing parts from reference TRBV3-1 and TRBJ1-2): DTAVSQTPKYLVTQMGNDKSIKCEQNLGHDTMYWYKQDSKKFLKIMFSYNNKELIINETVPNRFSPKSPDKAHLNLHINSLELGDSAVYFCASSSRGLYGYTFGSGTRLTVV.